The clone carrying this TCR beta chain was counted a few times. Its cognate antigen is unknown. This entry is derived from a study of beta chain features in type 1 diabetes. Overall study findings and caveats: Type 1 diabetes patients had TCRB CDR3s that were shorter (moderately but significantly so) in all four CD4+ subsets. VDJ junctions in type 1 diabetes patients carried more deletions and fewer insertions.

Isolated RNA was reverse transcribed in full, so expressed TCRB transcripts were sequenced. Generated by immunoSEQ multiplex PCR, the TCRdb table keeps only in-frame clones and is missing some. The table has roughly 340,000 clones, around 12% seen once. CDR1 is MDHEN and CDR2 is SYDVKM in the germline V gene. V gave up 4 bases and J gave up 1 base, with 10 bases separating them. The CDR3 is 14 amino acids. The gene calls are TRBV28 and TRBJ1-2; no clear D. Sequencing was carried out using naive CD4+ T cells from blood. This receptor was obtained from a young woman with type 1 diabetes. DNA of the CDR3: TGTGCCAGCAGTTCCTCGACTGGTAACTATGGCTACACCTTC. As protein: CASSSSTGNYGYTF.